The present entry profiles one T cell receptor (beta chain) with its context. Its antigen is currently unknown. The source of the sample is a study of shared clonotypes between healthy human individuals. Study at large: CD4 naive and memory got three plates each, CD8 naive two, CD8 memory one.

Study-wide results and limits: Four donors had about 5% of their naive CD4 clonotypes in common.

Data came from immunoSEQ multiplex PCR; TCRdb stores just in-frame clones and leaves some out. The sample includes about 820,000 clones, almost 95% of them seen just once. Trimming stripped 5 bases from V and 3 bases from J, with 11 bases between. There are 13 residues in the CDR3. Germline assignment: CDR1 MNHNY and CDR2 SVGAGI (reference sequence). Naive CD8 cells, CD45RO-negative and positively selected for CCR7, excluded terminally differentiated effector memory CD45RA+ cells. The V gene is TRBV6-6, the J gene TRBJ2-7, with D possibly being TRBD2 (5 bases). Source material: naive CD8+ T cells sorted from blood. This receptor was taken from a man aged 25-45 years in good health. The DNA for the CDR3 is TGTGCCAGCAGTGACGGACTTGGCTACGAGCAGTACTTC. It specifies CASSDGLGYEQYF.